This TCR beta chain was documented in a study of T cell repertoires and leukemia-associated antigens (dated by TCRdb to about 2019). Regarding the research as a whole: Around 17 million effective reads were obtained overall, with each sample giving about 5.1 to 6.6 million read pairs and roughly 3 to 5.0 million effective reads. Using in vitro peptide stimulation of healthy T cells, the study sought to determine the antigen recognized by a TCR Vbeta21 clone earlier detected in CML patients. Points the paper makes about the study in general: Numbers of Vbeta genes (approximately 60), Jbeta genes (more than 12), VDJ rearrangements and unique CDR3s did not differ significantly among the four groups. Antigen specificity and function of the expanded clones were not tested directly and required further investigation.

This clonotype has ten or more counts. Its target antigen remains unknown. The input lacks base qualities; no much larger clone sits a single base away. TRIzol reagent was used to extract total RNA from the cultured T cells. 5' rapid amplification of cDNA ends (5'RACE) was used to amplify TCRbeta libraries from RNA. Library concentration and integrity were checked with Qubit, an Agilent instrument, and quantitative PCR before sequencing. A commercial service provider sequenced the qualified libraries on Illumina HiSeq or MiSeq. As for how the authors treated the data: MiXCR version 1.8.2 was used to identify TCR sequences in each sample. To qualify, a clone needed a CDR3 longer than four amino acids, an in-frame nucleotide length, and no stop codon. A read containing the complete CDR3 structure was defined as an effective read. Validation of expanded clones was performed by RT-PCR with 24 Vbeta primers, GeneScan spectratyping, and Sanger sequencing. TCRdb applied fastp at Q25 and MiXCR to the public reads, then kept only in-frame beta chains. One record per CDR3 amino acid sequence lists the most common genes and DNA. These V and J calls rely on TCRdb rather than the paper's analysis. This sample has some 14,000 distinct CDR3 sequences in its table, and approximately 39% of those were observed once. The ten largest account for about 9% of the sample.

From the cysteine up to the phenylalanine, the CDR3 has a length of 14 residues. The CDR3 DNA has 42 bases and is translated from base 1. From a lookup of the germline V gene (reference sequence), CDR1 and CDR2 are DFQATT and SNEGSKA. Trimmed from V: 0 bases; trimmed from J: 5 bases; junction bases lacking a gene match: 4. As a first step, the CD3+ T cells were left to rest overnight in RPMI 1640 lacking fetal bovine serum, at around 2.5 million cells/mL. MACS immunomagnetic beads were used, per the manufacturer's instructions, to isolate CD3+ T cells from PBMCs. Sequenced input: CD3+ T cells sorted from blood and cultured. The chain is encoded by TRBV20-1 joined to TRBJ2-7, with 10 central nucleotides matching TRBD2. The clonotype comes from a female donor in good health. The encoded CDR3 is CSARDLAGVNEQYF. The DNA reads TGCAGTGCTAGAGATCTAGCGGGAGTGAACGAGCAGTACTTC.